These 7 T cell receptor beta chains originate from one sample sequenced in a study of T cell responses to AZD1222 COVID-19 vaccine. The assay was immunoSEQ multiplex PCR, and TCRdb's table has in-frame clones only and misses some. The sample records 110,000 to 150,000 clones, roughly 85% being singletons. The source material was peripheral blood, sampled on day 0 of AZD1222 vaccination. All receptors come from an adult in good health.

CDR3 loop: CASSLAAADTQYF. The CDR3 DNA follows: TGCGCCAGCAGCTTGGCTGCGGCCGATACGCAGTATTTT. This sequence joins TRBV5-1 and TRBJ2-3, with unresolved D. This CDR3 is 13 amino acids long. V was clipped by 0 bases and J by 6 bases, with 8 bases between them. The germline V gene has CDR1 SGHRS and CDR2 YFSETQ.

The gene calls are TRBV5-4 and TRBJ2-7; 11 bases are a match to TRBD1. With V trimmed by 4 bases and J by 4 bases, 7 bases remained unmatched. This CDR3 region has 15 residues. Per the germline V gene, CDR1 is SGHNT and CDR2 is YYREEE (reference sequence). Here the CDR3 reads CASSKGQGAVYEQYF. CDR3 DNA: TGTGCCAGCAGCAAAGGACAGGGGGCGGTATACGAGCAGTACTTC.

V and J are TRBV4-2 and TRBJ1-1; tentative D call: TRBD1 (5 bases). Germline CDR1 is LGHNA and CDR2 is YNFKEQ. This CDR3 is 15 amino acids long. Trimming removed 0 bases from V and 4 bases from J, with 12 bases in between. The CDR3 coding sequence is TGTGCCAGCAGCCAAGAGCCCGGGGCGGGCACTGAAGCTTTCTTT. This sequence encodes CASSQEPGAGTEAFF.

This CDR3 reads CASLGARADQETQYF. The DNA of the CDR3 is TGTGCCAGCCTAGGGGCAAGGGCAGACCAAGAGACCCAGTACTTC. This chain joins TRBV7-9 and TRBJ2-5; D perhaps matches TRBD1 (5 bases). Trimming took off 8 bases at V and 0 bases at J, with 16 bases between the two ends. This CDR3 contains 15 residues. Germline V gene sequence: CDR1 SEHNR, CDR2 FQNEAQ (reference sequence).

V usage is TRBV5-4 and J usage is TRBJ1-2; D is possibly TRBD1 (5 bases). Germline assignment: CDR1 SGHNT and CDR2 YYREEE (reference sequence). This CDR3 contains 15 residues. V lost 6 bases and J 8 bases, leaving 23 bases between the germline ends. CDR3 DNA sequence: TGTGCCAGCACCATTAGGGACCTCATTCCGTCCGGCTACACCTTC. It is translated as CASTIRDLIPSGYTF.

This chain links TRBV5-1 with TRBJ1-5, with D uncertain. Germline V lookup: CDR1 SGHRS, CDR2 YFSETQ. The CDR3 length is 15 residues. With 0 bases removed from V and 7 bases from J, the gap between germline ends came to 14 bases. The CDR3 region has the DNA TGCGCCAGCAGCTTGGATCCGGGGTCCAGGCAGCCCCAGCATTTT. Protein: CASSLDPGSRQPQHF. Full variable domain (missing parts from reference TRBV5-1 and TRBJ1-5): KAGVTQTPRYLIKTRGQQVTLSCSPISGHRSVSWYQQTPGQGLQFLFEYFSETQRNKGNFPGRFSGRQFSNSRSEMNVSTLELGDSALYLCASSLDPGSRQPQHFGDGTRLSIL.

This chain uses TRBV5-1 with TRBJ2-5; 12 nucleotides match TRBD1. The CDR3 runs to 15 residues. Unmatched junction bases numbered 6, after V lost 3 bases and J lost 6 bases. In germline, CDR1 is SGHRS, CDR2 YFSETQ. The CDR3 loop reads CASSSGTGGAKTQYF. For the CDR3, the DNA is TGCGCCAGCAGCTCCGGGACAGGGGGCGCGAAGACCCAGTACTTC.